The entry below gives a single T cell receptor (beta chain) sequence along with its context. The target antigen is unknown. The data derive from a study of monozygotic twins with inflammatory bowel disease. TCRdb re-called the 5' RACE reads; every CDR3 protein appears as one record, without DNA. The table lists a few hundred thousand distinct CDR3 sequences. Study-wide points: For repertoire similarity, concordant twins did not differ from discordant twins, possibly because power was limited.

Germline V gives CDR1 DFQATT, CDR2 SNEGSKA (reference sequence). The CDR3 is made up of 14 amino acids. The specimen sequenced was blood. The source is a human donor with ulcerative colitis or Crohn's disease, or a healthy co-twin of an affected twin (not recorded which). This chain connects TRBV20-1 to TRBJ2-3; the D call from TCRdb, TRBD2, cannot be confirmed without DNA. CDR3 sequence reads: CSAEGRGGLDTQYF.